The 15 T cell receptor beta chains presented below share a single source sample, sequenced in a study of blood T cell repertoires in COVID-19. Generated by immunoSEQ multiplex PCR, the TCRdb table keeps only in-frame clones and is missing some. The sample holds 140,000 to 150,000 clones, around 87% seen once. The sample consisted of peripheral blood. These receptors originate from a woman between 55 and 75 years old with active COVID-19.

The rearrangement links TRBV28 to TRBJ1-5; D remains ambiguous. CDR3 length equals 15 residues. Germline CDR1 MDHEN, CDR2 SYDVKM. The germline V and J ends were trimmed by 6 bases and 0 bases, with 12 bases remaining between them. DNA for the CDR3: TGTGCCAGCAGATTTTCGACACTTAGCAATCAGCCCCAGCATTTT. Amino acid sequence: CASRFSTLSNQPQHF.

CDR3 protein: CASIPRGVHSYEQYF. The CDR3 nucleotides are TGTGCCAGCATCCCTCGGGGGGTTCACTCCTACGAGCAGTACTTC. V and J are TRBV5-8 and TRBJ2-7; TRBD2 matches 7 bases. Looked up from germline, CDR1 is SGHTS and CDR2 is YDEGEE. The CDR3 covers 15 residues. V lost 6 bases, J lost 0 bases, and 9 bases stayed unmatched.

This chain uses TRBV28 with TRBJ1-1; D is possibly TRBD1 (5 bases). Deletions cut 5 bases from V and 0 bases from J, with 22 bases between. This CDR3 is 18 amino acids long. CDR1 and CDR2 (germline): MDHEN, SYDVKM. As DNA, the CDR3 is TGTGCCAGCAGTCTAAGCCTCCCCATTTGGGGCTTGAACACTGAAGCTTTCTTT. Amino acids: CASSLSLPIWGLNTEAFF.

This chain uses TRBV2 with TRBJ1-1; D not certain. This CDR3 has 13 amino acids. Trimming took off 3 bases at V and 0 bases at J, with 5 bases between the two ends. Germline lookup yields CDR1 SNHLY and CDR2 FYNNEI. In DNA form, the CDR3 reads TGTGCCAGCAGTGACCGGTTGAACACTGAAGCTTTCTTT. The encoded protein is CASSDRLNTEAFF.

This CDR3 reads CASSWSGGRNTEAFF. CDR3 nucleotide sequence: TGTGCCAGCAGCTGGTCAGGGGGTCGGAACACTGAAGCTTTCTTT. The chain links TRBV5-4 to TRBJ1-1, with TRBD1 matching 7 bases. The CDR3 is 15 residues long. The germline V gene encodes CDR1 SGHNT and CDR2 YYREEE (reference sequence). Losses at the gene ends were 3 bases for V and 1 base for J; bases not matched to a gene: 6.

The J gene is TRBJ2-1, the V gene TRBV27, with 12 bases matching TRBD2. In germline, CDR1 is MNHEY, CDR2 SMNVEV (reference sequence). The CDR3 contains 16 residues. V was pared by 5 bases and J by 1 base, with 3 bases of the junction left unmatched. CDR3 amino acids: CASSVLAGGSYNEQFF. CDR3 DNA sequence: TGTGCCAGCAGTGTCCTAGCGGGAGGGTCCTACAATGAGCAGTTCTTC.

The rearrangement joins TRBV2 to TRBJ2-7, with 9 positions matching TRBD1. CDR1 and CDR2 from the germline V gene are SNHLY and FYNNEI. V was clipped by 6 bases and J by 0 bases; unmatched bases: 0. The CDR3 totals 13 residues. The CDR3 loop is CASRTGGSYEQYF. CDR3 coding DNA: TGTGCCAGCAGGACAGGGGGCTCCTACGAGCAGTACTTC.

The CDR3 sequence: CASSPGEQYF. CDR3 in DNA: TGTGCCAGCTCCCCCGGGGAGCAGTACTTC. The chain uses TRBV18 and TRBJ2-7; D is unclear. V gave up 6 bases and J gave up 7 bases, with 7 bases separating them. This CDR3 spans 10 amino acids. The V gene's germline CDR1 is KGHSH and CDR2 LQKENI.

The chain recombines TRBV7-2 with TRBJ1-2, with D unresolved. The CDR3 is made up of 14 amino acids. CDR1 SGHTA and CDR2 FQGNSA come from the germline V gene. Trimming removed 5 bases at V and 1 base at J, with 11 bases between. This CDR3 reads CASSPGGGNYGYTF. DNA of the CDR3: TGTGCCAGCAGCCCGGGCGGAGGTAACTATGGCTACACCTTC.

This chain joins TRBV19 and TRBJ2-6, with TRBD1 identical over 10 bases. The CDR3 sequence is 18 residues long. CDR1 is LNHDA, CDR2 SQIVND, per germline (reference sequence). The V segment lost 3 bases and the J segment 4 bases; nucleotides outside the gene matches: 9. This CDR3 is CASSIPRQGARGANVLTF. CDR3 coding DNA: TGTGCCAGTAGTATCCCGCGACAGGGGGCGAGGGGGGCCAACGTCCTGACTTTC.

The chain employs TRBV27 and TRBJ2-1, with 7 bases aligning to TRBD1. Looked up from germline, CDR1 is MNHEY and CDR2 is SMNVEV (reference sequence). The junction had 5 bases not matched to a gene; V was cut back by 4 bases and J by 2 bases. CDR3 length: 15 residues. The CDR3 loop reads CASSSPGQAYNEQFF. In DNA form, the CDR3 reads TGTGCCAGCAGTTCTCCCGGACAGGCCTACAATGAGCAGTTCTTC.

The chain joins TRBV27 to TRBJ2-7; TRBD1 matches 9 bases. V lost 10 bases to trimming and J lost 3 bases; unmatched junction nucleotides: 13. The CDR3 covers 15 residues. Germline lookup yields CDR1 MNHEY and CDR2 SMNVEV (reference sequence). Here the CDR3 DNA reads TGTGCCACCCGAATTTGGGACAGGGAGGGCTACGAGCAGTACTTC. As protein: CATRIWDREGYEQYF.

The chain employs TRBV6-6 and TRBJ1-2; D call uncertain. Trimming shortened V by 6 bases and J by 1 base, and 12 bases separated the two germline ends. The germline gives CDR1 MNHNY, CDR2 SVGAGI (reference sequence). This CDR3 spans 14 amino acids. The CDR3: CASRSAIDNYGYTF. The CDR3 region has the DNA TGTGCCAGCAGGTCCGCGATAGATAACTATGGCTACACCTTC.

The chain recombines TRBV5-8 with TRBJ2-5; TRBD1 might be the D (5 bases). Germline CDR1 SGHTS, CDR2 YDEGEE. V lost 2 bases to trimming and J lost 5 bases, with 13 bases between them. The CDR3 spans 14 residues. CDR3 sequence: CASSFVRGLETQYF. CDR3 bases: TGTGCCAGCAGCTTTGTTAGGGGCCTGGAGACCCAGTACTTC. Combining the CDR3 with reference TRBV5-8 and TRBJ2-5 gives the whole variable domain EAGVTQSPTHLIKTRGQQATLRCSPISGHTSVYWYQQALGLGLQFLLWYDEGEERNRGNFPPRFSGRQFPNYSSELNVNALELEDSALYLCASSFVRGLETQYFGPGTRLLVL.

The chain links TRBV5-4 to TRBJ1-1; 7 bases line up with TRBD1. With 4 bases clipped from V and 1 base from J, the junction kept 1 base outside the gene matches. The CDR3 extends over 13 amino acids. Germline CDR1 SGHNT, CDR2 YYREEE (reference sequence). The DNA of the CDR3 is TGTGCCAGCAGCAGGACAGGGAACACTGAAGCTTTCTTT. Its protein is CASSRTGNTEAFF.